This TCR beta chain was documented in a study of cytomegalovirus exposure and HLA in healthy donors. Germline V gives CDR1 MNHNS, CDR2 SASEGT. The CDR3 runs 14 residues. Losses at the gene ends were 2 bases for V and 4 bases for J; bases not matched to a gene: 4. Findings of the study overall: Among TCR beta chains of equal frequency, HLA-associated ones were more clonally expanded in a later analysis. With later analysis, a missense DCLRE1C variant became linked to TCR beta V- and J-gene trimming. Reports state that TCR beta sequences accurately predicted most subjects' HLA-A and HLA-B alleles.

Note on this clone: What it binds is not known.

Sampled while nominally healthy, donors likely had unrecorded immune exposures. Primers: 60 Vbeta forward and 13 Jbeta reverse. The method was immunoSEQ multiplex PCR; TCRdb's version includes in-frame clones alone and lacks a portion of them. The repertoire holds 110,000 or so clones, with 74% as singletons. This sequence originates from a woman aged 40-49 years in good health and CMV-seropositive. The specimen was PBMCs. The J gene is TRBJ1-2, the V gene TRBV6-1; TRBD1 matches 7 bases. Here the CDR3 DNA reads TGTGCCAGCAGTGAAAAGGGGGCAGGCTATGGCTACACCTTC. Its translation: CASSEKGAGYGYTF.